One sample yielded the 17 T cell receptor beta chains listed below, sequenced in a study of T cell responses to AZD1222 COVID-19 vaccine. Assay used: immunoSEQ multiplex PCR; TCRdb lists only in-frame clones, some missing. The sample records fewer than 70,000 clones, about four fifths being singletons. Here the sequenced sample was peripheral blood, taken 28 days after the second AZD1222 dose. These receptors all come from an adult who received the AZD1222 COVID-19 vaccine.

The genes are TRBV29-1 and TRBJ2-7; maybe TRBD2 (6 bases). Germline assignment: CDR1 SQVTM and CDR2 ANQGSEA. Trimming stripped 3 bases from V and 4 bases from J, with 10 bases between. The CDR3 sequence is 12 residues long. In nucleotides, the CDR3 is TGCAGCGTTGATGCGGGGACGTACGAGCAGTACTTC. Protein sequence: CSVDAGTYEQYF.

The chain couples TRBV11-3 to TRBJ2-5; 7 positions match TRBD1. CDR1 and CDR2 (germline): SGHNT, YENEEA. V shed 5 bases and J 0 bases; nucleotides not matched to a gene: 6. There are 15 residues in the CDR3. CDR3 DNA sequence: TGTGCCAGCAGCCAGGGGGTCGGGGACCAAGAGACCCAGTACTTC. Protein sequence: CASSQGVGDQETQYF.

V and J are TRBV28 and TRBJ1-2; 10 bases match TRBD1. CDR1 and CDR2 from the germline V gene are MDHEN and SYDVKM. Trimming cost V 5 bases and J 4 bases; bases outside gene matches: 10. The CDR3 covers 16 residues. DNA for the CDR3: TGTGCCAGCAGTCCCGTCACGGGACAGGGGATCTATGGCTACACCTTC. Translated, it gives CASSPVTGQGIYGYTF.

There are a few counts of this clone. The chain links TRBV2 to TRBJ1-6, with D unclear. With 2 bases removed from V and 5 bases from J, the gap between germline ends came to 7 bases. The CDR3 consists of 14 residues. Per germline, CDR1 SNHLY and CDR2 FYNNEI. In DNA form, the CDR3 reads TGTGCCAGCAGTGAATGGATTAATAATTCACCCCTCCACTTT. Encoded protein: CASSEWINNSPLHF.

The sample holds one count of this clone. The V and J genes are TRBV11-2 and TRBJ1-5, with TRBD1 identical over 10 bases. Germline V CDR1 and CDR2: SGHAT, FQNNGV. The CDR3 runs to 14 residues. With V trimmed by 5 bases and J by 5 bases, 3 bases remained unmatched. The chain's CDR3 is CASSRGTGDQPQHF. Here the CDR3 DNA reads TGTGCCAGCAGCCGAGGGACAGGGGATCAGCCCCAGCATTTT. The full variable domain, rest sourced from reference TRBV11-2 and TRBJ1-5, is EAGVAQSPRYKIIEKRQSVAFWCNPISGHATLYWYQQILGQGPKLLIQFQNNGVVDDSQLPKDRFSAERLKGVDSTLKIQPAKLEDSAVYLCASSRGTGDQPQHFGDGTRLSIL.

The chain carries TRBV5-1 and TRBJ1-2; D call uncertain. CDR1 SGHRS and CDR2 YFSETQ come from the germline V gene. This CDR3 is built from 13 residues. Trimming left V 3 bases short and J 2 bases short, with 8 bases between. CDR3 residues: CASSWGENYGYTF. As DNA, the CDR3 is TGCGCCAGCAGCTGGGGTGAAAACTATGGCTACACCTTC.

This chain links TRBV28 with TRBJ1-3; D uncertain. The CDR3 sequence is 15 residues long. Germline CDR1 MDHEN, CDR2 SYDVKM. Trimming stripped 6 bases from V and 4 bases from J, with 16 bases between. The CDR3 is CASRALGLMGNTIYF. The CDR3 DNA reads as TGTGCCAGCAGGGCCCTGGGTTTGATGGGAAACACCATATATTTT.

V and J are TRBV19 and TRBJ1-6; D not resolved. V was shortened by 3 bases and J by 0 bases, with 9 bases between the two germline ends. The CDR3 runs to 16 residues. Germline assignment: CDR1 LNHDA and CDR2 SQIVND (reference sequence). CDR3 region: CASSIQTSSYNSPLHF. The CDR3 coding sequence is TGTGCCAGTAGTATTCAGACGAGCTCCTATAATTCACCCCTCCACTTT.

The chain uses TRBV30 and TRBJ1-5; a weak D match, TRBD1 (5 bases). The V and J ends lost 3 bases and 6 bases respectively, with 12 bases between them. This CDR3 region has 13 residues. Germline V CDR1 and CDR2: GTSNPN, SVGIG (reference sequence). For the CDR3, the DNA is TGTGCCTGGAGCCCCAGGGTGTCTCAGCCCCAGCATTTT. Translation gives CAWSPRVSQPQHF. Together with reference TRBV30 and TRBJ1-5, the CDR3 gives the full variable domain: SQTIHQWPATLVQPVGSPLSLECTVEGTSNPNLYWYRQAAGRGLQLLFYSVGIGQISSEVPQNLSASRPQDRQFILSSKKLLLSDSGFYLCAWSPRVSQPQHFGDGTRLSIL.

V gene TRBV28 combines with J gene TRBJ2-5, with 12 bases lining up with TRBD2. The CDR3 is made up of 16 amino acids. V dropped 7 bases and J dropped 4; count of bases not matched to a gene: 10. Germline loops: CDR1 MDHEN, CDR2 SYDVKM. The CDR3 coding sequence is TGTGCCAGCAATCGTCCTAGCGGGGGGGCGGCAGAGACCCAGTACTTC. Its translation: CASNRPSGGAAETQYF.

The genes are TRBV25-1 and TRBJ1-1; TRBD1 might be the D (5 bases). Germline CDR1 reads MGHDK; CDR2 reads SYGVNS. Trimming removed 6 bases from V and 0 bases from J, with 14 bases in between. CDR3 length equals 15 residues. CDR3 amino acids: CASRPWGTLNTEAFF. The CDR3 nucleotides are TGTGCCAGCAGGCCGTGGGGGACTCTGAACACTGAAGCTTTCTTT.

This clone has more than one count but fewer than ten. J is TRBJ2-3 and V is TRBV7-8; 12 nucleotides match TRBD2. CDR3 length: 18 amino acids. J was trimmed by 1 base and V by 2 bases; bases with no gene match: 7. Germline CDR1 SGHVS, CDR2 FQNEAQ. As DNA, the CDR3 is TGTGCCAGCAGCTTACGGACTAGCGGGACAAGCCGCACAGATACGCAGTATTTT. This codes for CASSLRTSGTSRTDTQYF.

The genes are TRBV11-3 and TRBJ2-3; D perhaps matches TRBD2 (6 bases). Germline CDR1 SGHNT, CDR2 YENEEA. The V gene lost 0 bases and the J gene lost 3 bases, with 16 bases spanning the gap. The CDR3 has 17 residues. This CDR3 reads CASSLDGGGLNTDTQYF. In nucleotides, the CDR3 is TGTGCCAGCAGCTTAGATGGTGGCGGACTAAATACAGATACGCAGTATTTT.

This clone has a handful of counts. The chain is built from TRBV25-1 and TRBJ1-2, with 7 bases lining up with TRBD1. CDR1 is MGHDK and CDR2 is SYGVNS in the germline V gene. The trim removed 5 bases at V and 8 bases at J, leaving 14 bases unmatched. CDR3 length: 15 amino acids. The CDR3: CASSPPRRGLQGYTF. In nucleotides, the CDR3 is TGTGCCAGCAGTCCACCCCGAAGGGGGCTCCAAGGCTACACCTTC.

This CDR3 reads CASRHRAGWFSASGNTIYF. The CDR3 DNA follows: TGTGCAAGTCGTCACAGGGCCGGTTGGTTCTCCGCCTCTGGAAACACCATATATTTT. The genes are TRBV12-2 and TRBJ1-3; TRBD1 is taken as the D call from the table, unchecked against the DNA. TRBV12-2 is a recognized pseudogene. The CDR3 totals 19 residues.

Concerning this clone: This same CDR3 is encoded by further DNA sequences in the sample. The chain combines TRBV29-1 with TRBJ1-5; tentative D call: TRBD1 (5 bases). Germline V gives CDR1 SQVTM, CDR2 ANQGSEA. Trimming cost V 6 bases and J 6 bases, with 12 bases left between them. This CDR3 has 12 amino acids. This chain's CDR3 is CSVGDGGQPQHF. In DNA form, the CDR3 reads TGCAGCGTGGGGGATGGGGGTCAGCCCCAGCATTTT. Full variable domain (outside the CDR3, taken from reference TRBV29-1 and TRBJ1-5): SAVISQKPSRDICQRGTSLTIQCQVDSQVTMMFWYRQQPGQSLTLIATANQGSEATYESGFVIDKFPISRPNLTFSTLTVSNMSPEDSSIYLCSVGDGGQPQHFGDGTRLSIL.

CDR3 bases: TGTGCCAGCAGTCTTACTACCGGAAAAGCGGATACGCAGTATTTT. It encodes CASSLTTGKADTQYF. The chain joins TRBV6-2 or TRBV6-3 to TRBJ2-3; D unclear. This CDR3 contains 15 residues. Germline V gene data show CDR1 as MNHEY and CDR2 as SVGEGT. V lost 5 bases, J lost 6 bases, and 18 bases lay in between.